Shown below are 13 T cell receptor beta chains from a single sample sequenced in a study of cytomegalovirus exposure and HLA in healthy donors. 13 Jbeta primers and 60 Vbeta primers were used for the PCR. Method: immunoSEQ multiplex PCR; TCRdb's copy keeps in-frame clones and lacks some. Of fewer than 200,000 clones in the sample, roughly 67% were seen once. Sequences were obtained from PBMCs. These receptors came from a woman aged 18-29 years in good health and CMV-seropositive.

The rearrangement uses TRBV6-5 and TRBJ1-5; D gene uncertain. This CDR3 region has 14 residues. From germline, CDR1 is MNHEY and CDR2 SVGAGI. V lost 6 bases and J 2 bases, leaving 11 bases between the germline ends. The CDR3 bases are TGTGCCAGCAGACCAGACAAGGGCAATCAGCCCCAGCATTTT. Encoded protein: CASRPDKGNQPQHF.

This clone showed up just once. Other nucleotide sequences in the sample specify the same CDR3. This chain uses TRBV5-6 with TRBJ1-6, with 8 nucleotides matching TRBD1. Looked up from germline, CDR1 is SGHDT and CDR2 is YYEEEE. The V gene end was trimmed by 4 bases and the J gene end by 9 bases; junction bases not matched to a gene: 6. The CDR3 is made up of 14 amino acids. CDR3 in amino acids: CASSITGGASPLHF. CDR3 DNA sequence: TGTGCCAGCAGCATAACAGGGGGAGCTTCACCCCTCCACTTT.

The chain links TRBV25-1 to TRBJ2-5; perhaps TRBD1 as D (6 bases). The germline V gene encodes CDR1 MGHDK and CDR2 SYGVNS. CDR3 length: 16 residues. Trimming shortened V by 6 bases and J by 2 bases, and 19 bases separated the two germline ends. CDR3 protein: CASSEWGSQGQETQYF. The CDR3 nucleotides read TGTGCCAGCAGCGAGTGGGGGAGCCAGGGGCAAGAGACCCAGTACTTC. The full variable domain, in which reference TRBV25-1 and TRBJ2-5 provide the parts outside the CDR3, is EADIYQTPRYLVIGTGKKITLECSQTMGHDKMYWYQQDPGMELHLIHYSYGVNSTEKGDLSSESTVSRIRTEHFPLTLESARPSHTSQYLCASSEWGSQGQETQYFGPGTRLLVL.

The rearrangement uses TRBV6-1 and TRBJ1-3; D is possibly TRBD1 (5 bases). CDR3 length equals 15 residues. Per the germline V gene, CDR1 is MNHNS and CDR2 is SASEGT. V gave up 8 bases and J gave up 0 bases, with 14 bases separating them. The CDR3 nucleotides read TGTGCCAGCTCCCGCCAGGGTAGCTCTGGAAACACCATATATTTT. Residues: CASSRQGSSGNTIYF.

This rearrangement joins TRBV11-2 to TRBJ2-7; 8 bases map to TRBD1. CDR3 length equals 18 residues. Trimming took 4 bases from V and 1 from J; bases not matched to a gene: 15. Germline V gene lookup returns CDR1 SGHAT and CDR2 FQNNGV. This chain's CDR3 is CASSSHMGQGAHSYEQYF. DNA of the CDR3: TGTGCCAGCAGCTCTCACATGGGGCAGGGGGCCCATTCCTACGAGCAGTACTTC. The variable domain in full, completed from reference TRBV11-2 and TRBJ2-7, reads EAGVAQSPRYKIIEKRQSVAFWCNPISGHATLYWYQQILGQGPKLLIQFQNNGVVDDSQLPKDRFSAERLKGVDSTLKIQPAKLEDSAVYLCASSSHMGQGAHSYEQYFGPGTRLTVT.

The chain carries TRBV7-2 and TRBJ2-5, with D perhaps TRBD2 (5 bases). The V end lost 1 base, the J end lost 3 bases, and 18 bases lay between the germline ends. The length of the CDR3 is 17 residues. Germline V gene lookup returns CDR1 SGHTA and CDR2 FQGNSA. CDR3 loop: CASSLVKGSSEEETQYF. In DNA form, the CDR3 reads TGTGCCAGCAGCTTAGTTAAAGGAAGTTCGGAGGAAGAGACCCAGTACTTC.

The chain couples TRBV9 to TRBJ1-1; possibly TRBD1 for D (6 bases). V was pared by 4 bases and J by 0 bases, with 13 bases between. Germline V gene data show CDR1 as SGDLS and CDR2 as YYNGEE. The CDR3 has 15 residues. Here the CDR3 reads CASSPTTGMNTEAFF. The CDR3 region has the DNA TGTGCCAGCAGCCCGACGACAGGAATGAACACTGAAGCTTTCTTT.

The chain joins TRBV2 to TRBJ2-3; 8 nucleotides align to TRBD1. Germline CDR1 reads SNHLY; CDR2 reads FYNNEI. The trim removed 7 bases at V and 5 bases at J, leaving 14 bases unmatched. There are 16 residues in the CDR3. CDR3 DNA sequence: TGTGCCAGCAACTTACGAGGACAGGGTGGGAGAGATACGCAGTATTTT. It is translated as CASNLRGQGGRDTQYF.

The chain joins TRBV18 to TRBJ2-5, with D uncertain. CDR1 KGHSH and CDR2 LQKENI come from the germline V gene. Trimming removed 2 bases at V and 5 bases at J, with 15 bases between. CDR3 size: 15 residues. The CDR3 DNA reads as TGTGCCAGCTCACCAGAAGTGCGACGCAGGGAGACCCAGTACTTC. This gives the protein CASSPEVRRRETQYF.

The chain combines TRBV7-2 with TRBJ2-7; perhaps TRBD2 as D (5 bases). The CDR3 consists of 15 residues. V was pared by 7 bases and J by 2 bases, with 18 bases between. Germline lookup yields CDR1 SGHTA and CDR2 FQGNSA. The CDR3 sequence: CASTVSRVGTYEQYF. The CDR3 DNA sequence: TGTGCCAGCACCGTCTCGCGGGTTGGAACCTACGAGCAGTACTTC.

This chain uses TRBV5-1 with TRBJ2-1; D is unresolved. The CDR3 is made up of 13 amino acids. Trimming pared 1 base from V and 7 bases from J, leaving 9 bases between. Germline loops: CDR1 SGHRS, CDR2 YFSETQ. The CDR3 DNA reads TGCGCCAGCAGCTTGAATAGCCCGAATGAGCAGTTCTTC. This translates into CASSLNSPNEQFF. The whole variable domain, filled in from reference TRBV5-1 and TRBJ2-1, reads KAGVTQTPRYLIKTRGQQVTLSCSPISGHRSVSWYQQTPGQGLQFLFEYFSETQRNKGNFPGRFSGRQFSNSRSEMNVSTLELGDSALYLCASSLNSPNEQFFGPGTRLTVL.

The genes are TRBV6-1 and TRBJ1-6; the D is unclear. Germline CDR1 and CDR2: MNHNS and SASEGT. With 4 bases removed from V and 13 bases from J, the gap between germline ends came to 20 bases. There are 15 residues in the CDR3. CDR3: CASSVVPQILSPLHF. The CDR3 nucleotides are TGTGCCAGCAGTGTGGTCCCACAGATCCTTTCCCCCCTCCACTTT.

The chain links TRBV7-6 to TRBJ2-5; possible D gene TRBD2, 6 bases. This CDR3 spans 11 amino acids. Germline V gene sequence: CDR1 SGHVS, CDR2 FNYEAQ. V was cut by 5 bases and J by 7 bases, with 8 bases left in between. CDR3 amino acids: CASSEEGTQYF. CDR3 nucleotides: TGTGCCAGCAGCGAGGAGGGGACCCAGTACTTC. Full variable domain (missing parts from reference TRBV7-6 and TRBJ2-5): GAGVSQSPRYKVTKRGQDVALRCDPISGHVSLYWYRQALGQGPEFLTYFNYEAQQDKSGLPNDRFSAERPEGSISTLTIQRTEQRDSAMYRCASSEEGTQYFGPGTRLLVL.